What follows are 25 T cell receptor beta chains derived from one specimen sequenced in a study of blood T cell repertoires in COVID-19. The assay was immunoSEQ multiplex PCR, and TCRdb's table has in-frame clones only and misses some. The sample carries some 190,000 clones, about 85% recorded once. Sequencing input: peripheral blood. The receptors stem from a man between 25 and 39 years old with acute or convalescent COVID-19.

J is TRBJ2-7 and V is TRBV4-2; 8 bases fit TRBD2. The CDR3 sequence is 14 residues long. Germline V CDR1 and CDR2: LGHNA, YNFKEQ. The ends lost 1 base at V and 7 bases at J; junction bases unmatched: 6. The CDR3 region has the DNA TGTGCCAGCAGCCAAGTGGGGACTAGTCGGGAGCAGTACTTC. Its protein product is CASSQVGTSREQYF.

Notes on this clone: Other DNA sequences in this specimen translate into the identical CDR3. This chain joins TRBV28 and TRBJ2-7, with 13 bases aligning to TRBD2. The CDR3 sequence is 15 residues long. Trimming removed 4 bases from V and 1 base from J; junction bases left unmatched: 1. CDR1 MDHEN and CDR2 SYDVKM come from the germline V gene. CDR3 in DNA: TGTGCCAGCAGTTCGACTAGCGGGGGGTCCTACGAGCAGTACTTC. Translating gives CASSSTSGGSYEQYF.

The chain links TRBV30 to TRBJ2-5; 7 bases line up with TRBD1. The length of the CDR3 is 13 residues. The V gene's germline CDR1 is GTSNPN and CDR2 SVGIG (reference sequence). Losses at the gene ends were 6 bases for V and 4 bases for J; bases not matched to a gene: 8. The CDR3 region is CACTGALAETQYF. The DNA for the CDR3 is TGTGCCTGTACAGGGGCGCTAGCAGAGACCCAGTACTTC.

CDR3 sequence reads: CASGLGPETQYF. The CDR3 bases are TGTGCCAGCGGACTGGGTCCCGAGACCCAGTACTTC. This chain links TRBV6-5 with TRBJ2-5; maybe TRBD2 (5 bases). The V gene lost 8 bases and the J gene lost 5 bases, with 12 bases spanning the gap. CDR1 is MNHEY and CDR2 is SVGAGI in the germline V gene. The CDR3 runs 12 residues.

This clone is a singleton in its sample. This sequence joins TRBV3-1 (or the pseudogene TRBV3-2) and TRBJ2-1, with TRBD1 identical over 7 bases. The CDR3 is 16 residues long. Germline V lookup: CDR1 LGHDT, CDR2 YNNKEL (reference sequence). The V gene end was trimmed by 4 bases and the J gene end by 0 bases; junction bases not matched to a gene: 6. The CDR3 sequence is CASSRQGDHSYNEQFF. The CDR3 DNA sequence: TGTGCCAGCAGCCGCCAGGGGGATCACTCCTACAATGAGCAGTTCTTC.

This clone appeared a single time. This sequence joins TRBV7-9 and TRBJ1-2; a possible D gene is TRBD1 (6 bases). V was clipped by 8 bases and J by 2 bases, with 9 bases between them. The CDR3 is 12 residues long. CDR1 SEHNR and CDR2 FQNEAQ come from the germline V gene (reference sequence). CDR3 amino acids: CASLGANYGYTF. The CDR3 nucleotides read TGTGCCAGCCTGGGGGCGAACTATGGCTACACCTTC. Using reference TRBV7-9 and TRBJ1-2 for the parts outside the CDR3, the full variable domain is DTGVSQNPRHKITKRGQNVTFRCDPISEHNRLYWYRQTLGQGPEFLTYFQNEAQLEKSRLLSDRFSAERPKGSFSTLEIQRTEQGDSAMYLCASLGANYGYTFGSGTRLTVV.

V is TRBV2 and J is TRBJ2-5; TRBD1 matches 10 bases. The CDR3 is 15 residues long. With V trimmed by 6 bases and J by 0 bases, 4 bases remained unmatched. The germline V gene has CDR1 SNHLY and CDR2 FYNNEI. CDR3 coding DNA: TGTGCCAGCAGCCGGGACAGGGGAGACCAAGAGACCCAGTACTTC. This encodes CASSRDRGDQETQYF.

CDR3 amino acids: CASSQYGQNEAFF. CDR3 nucleotides: TGTGCCAGCAGCCAATATGGACAGAATGAAGCTTTCTTT. The chain carries TRBV3-1 (or the pseudogene TRBV3-2) and TRBJ1-1, with D tentatively TRBD1 (6 bases). Per germline, CDR1 LGHDT and CDR2 YNNKEL (reference sequence). This CDR3 is built from 13 residues. The V end was cut by 2 bases, the J end by 7 bases, with 11 bases between.

The CDR3 nucleotides read TGTGCCAGCCGACTAGCCCTGAACACCGGGGAGCTGTTTTTT. Protein product: CASRLALNTGELFF. This chain uses TRBV7-3 with TRBJ2-2; 7 bases map to TRBD2. Germline trimming cut 8 bases from V and 1 base from J; bases unmatched to any gene: 4. Per germline, CDR1 SGHTA and CDR2 FQGTGA. The CDR3 loop spans 14 amino acids. Filled out from reference TRBV7-3 and TRBJ2-2, the complete variable domain reads GAGVSQTPSNKVTEKGKYVELRCDPISGHTALYWYRQSLGQGPEFLIYFQGTGAADDSGLPNDRFFAVRPEGSVSTLKIQRTERGDSAVYLCASRLALNTGELFFGEGSRLTVL.

V and J are TRBV7-9 and TRBJ1-6, with TRBD1 matching 9 bases. CDR1 and CDR2 (germline): SEHNR, FQNEAQ (reference sequence). There are 16 residues in the CDR3. Trimming took 0 bases from V and 7 from J; bases not matched to a gene: 4. The DNA of the CDR3 is TGTGCCAGCAGCTTAGCACAGGGGGCGCGGAATTCACCCCTCCACTTT. Protein product: CASSLAQGARNSPLHF. The full variable domain, with the rest looked up from reference TRBV7-9 and TRBJ1-6, is DTGVSQNPRHKITKRGQNVTFRCDPISEHNRLYWYRQTLGQGPEFLTYFQNEAQLEKSRLLSDRFSAERPKGSFSTLEIQRTEQGDSAMYLCASSLAQGARNSPLHFGNGTRLTVT.

CDR3 coding DNA: TGTGCCAGCAGCTTAGTGCGAGATTATGGCTACACCTTC. Translated, it gives CASSLVRDYGYTF. The gene calls are TRBV7-2 and TRBJ1-2; the D is unclear. Germline CDR1 reads SGHTA; CDR2 reads FQGNSA. Trimming left V 1 base short and J 5 bases short, with 8 bases between. The CDR3 sequence is 13 residues long.

The chain combines TRBV6-1 with TRBJ2-3; D is uncertain. Germline V lookup: CDR1 MNHNS, CDR2 SASEGT. The CDR3 is 12 residues long. V was shortened by 3 bases and J by 3 bases, with 4 bases between the two germline ends. In nucleotides, the CDR3 is TGTGCCAGCAGTGATCGGACAGATACGCAGTATTTT. Its translation: CASSDRTDTQYF.

The J gene is TRBJ2-1, the V gene TRBV11-2, with a tentative D call TRBD2 (6 bases). CDR1 and CDR2 (germline): SGHAT, FQNNGV. The CDR3 contains 12 residues. V lost 4 bases and J lost 11, with 12 bases in between. This CDR3 reads CASSSRDLKQFF. The CDR3 DNA sequence: TGTGCCAGCAGCTCAAGGGACTTAAAGCAGTTCTTC.

The chain has TRBV30 and TRBJ1-3, with TRBD1 as a possible D gene (5 bases). Trimming removed 4 bases from V and 4 bases from J, with 11 bases in between. Germline values: CDR1 GTSNPN, CDR2 SVGIG (reference sequence). This CDR3 has 13 amino acids. The CDR3, as DNA: TGTGCCTGGACGCAGGGTTACGGAAACACCATATATTTT. Encoded protein: CAWTQGYGNTIYF.

The chain uses TRBV29-1 and TRBJ2-7, with a tentative D call TRBD1 (6 bases). V shed 7 bases and J shed 0 bases, with 19 bases lying between them. The germline CDR1 and CDR2 sequences are SQVTM and ANQGSEA. The length of the CDR3 is 15 residues. Written as DNA, the CDR3 is TGCAGCGCCCTCGGTGTAGGGGACACCTCCTACGAGCAGTACTTC. Protein sequence: CSALGVGDTSYEQYF.

The genes are TRBV6-5 and TRBJ1-5; D is perhaps TRBD1 (5 bases). Per the germline V gene, CDR1 is MNHEY and CDR2 is SVGAGI. Trimming took 2 bases from V and 5 from J, leaving 13 bases between them. The CDR3 contains 15 residues. CDR3 residues: CASSYAGIDDQPQHF. The CDR3 DNA follows: TGTGCCAGCAGTTACGCAGGGATCGATGATCAGCCCCAGCATTTT.

V and J are TRBV28 and TRBJ1-1; D is undetermined. The CDR3 is 12 residues long. Germline CDR1 and CDR2: MDHEN and SYDVKM. The V and J ends lost 6 bases and 5 bases respectively, with 10 bases between them. CDR3 nucleotide sequence: TGTGCCAGCAGAGCGACGGTTACTGAAGCTTTCTTT. Translation gives CASRATVTEAFF.

The chain joins TRBV12-3 or TRBV12-4 to TRBJ1-1; D unresolved. Trimming cost V 2 bases and J 0 bases, with 4 bases left between them. This CDR3 is built from 13 residues. CDR3 DNA: TGTGCCAGCAGTTTACTCGTGAACACTGAAGCTTTCTTT. As protein: CASSLLVNTEAFF.

The CDR3 here is CASSLRGQTYGYTF. In DNA form, the CDR3 reads TGTGCCAGCAGTTTACGGGGACAGACTTATGGCTACACCTTC. The chain links TRBV28 to TRBJ1-2; TRBD1 aligns across 7 bases. The CDR3 totals 14 residues. V shed 2 bases and J 5 bases; nucleotides not matched to a gene: 5. Germline V lookup: CDR1 MDHEN, CDR2 SYDVKM.

The J gene is TRBJ2-7, the V gene TRBV7-9, with D possibly matching TRBD1 (5 bases). The CDR3 has 13 amino acids. Germline lookup yields CDR1 SEHNR and CDR2 FQNEAQ (reference sequence). V lost 4 bases, J lost 7 bases, and 14 bases lay in between. The CDR3 bases are TGTGCCAGCAGCTCGCAGGGTCTCAGGGAGCAGTACTTC. This encodes CASSSQGLREQYF.

Here the CDR3 DNA reads TGTGCCAGCAGTAGCCGCCCGAACACTGAAGCTTTCTTT. This sequence encodes CASSSRPNTEAFF. The chain couples TRBV25-1 to TRBJ1-1; the D is unclear. The CDR3 loop spans 13 amino acids. V lost 5 bases to trimming and J lost 1 base, with 8 bases between them. Germline V gives CDR1 MGHDK, CDR2 SYGVNS. Combining the CDR3 with reference TRBV25-1 and TRBJ1-1 gives the whole variable domain EADIYQTPRYLVIGTGKKITLECSQTMGHDKMYWYQQDPGMELHLIHYSYGVNSTEKGDLSSESTVSRIRTEHFPLTLESARPSHTSQYLCASSSRPNTEAFFGQGTRLTVV.

In DNA form, the CDR3 reads TGCAGTGCTAGTTGGGCGGGAGCATCCAATGAGCAGTTCTTC. Translation gives CSASWAGASNEQFF. J is TRBJ2-1 and V is TRBV20-1, with 7 bases fitting TRBD2. With 3 bases clipped from V and 6 bases from J, the junction kept 8 bases outside the gene matches. This CDR3 is built from 14 residues. Germline CDR1 DFQATT, CDR2 SNEGSKA (reference sequence).

This sequence joins TRBV7-2 and TRBJ2-7, with D tentatively TRBD2 (6 bases). This CDR3 has 17 amino acids. Trimming left V 0 bases short and J 6 bases short, with 21 bases between. Germline V gene sequence: CDR1 SGHTA, CDR2 FQGNSA. CDR3 nucleotides: TGTGCCAGCAGCTTAGCGCGCGGTAGCGGTCTTACTTCCGAGCAGTACTTC. It codes for CASSLARGSGLTSEQYF.

The chain carries TRBV5-4 and TRBJ2-2; 7 bases are shared with TRBD1. Germline CDR1 and CDR2: SGHNT and YYREEE (reference sequence). V lost 4 bases, J lost 5 bases, and 5 bases stayed unmatched. The CDR3 extends over 14 amino acids. CDR3 protein: CASSGTDLTGELFF. As DNA, the CDR3 is TGTGCCAGCAGCGGGACAGACCTTACCGGGGAGCTGTTTTTT.

To note about this clone: Within the sample, other DNA sequences also encode this same CDR3. V and J are TRBV2 and TRBJ1-3; no clear D. There are 14 residues in the CDR3. V lost 3 bases to trimming and J lost 0 bases, with 6 bases between them. Germline CDR1 is SNHLY and CDR2 is FYNNEI. CDR3 loop: CASSEGSSGNTIYF. The CDR3 DNA follows: TGTGCCAGCAGTGAGGGGAGCTCTGGAAACACCATATATTTT.